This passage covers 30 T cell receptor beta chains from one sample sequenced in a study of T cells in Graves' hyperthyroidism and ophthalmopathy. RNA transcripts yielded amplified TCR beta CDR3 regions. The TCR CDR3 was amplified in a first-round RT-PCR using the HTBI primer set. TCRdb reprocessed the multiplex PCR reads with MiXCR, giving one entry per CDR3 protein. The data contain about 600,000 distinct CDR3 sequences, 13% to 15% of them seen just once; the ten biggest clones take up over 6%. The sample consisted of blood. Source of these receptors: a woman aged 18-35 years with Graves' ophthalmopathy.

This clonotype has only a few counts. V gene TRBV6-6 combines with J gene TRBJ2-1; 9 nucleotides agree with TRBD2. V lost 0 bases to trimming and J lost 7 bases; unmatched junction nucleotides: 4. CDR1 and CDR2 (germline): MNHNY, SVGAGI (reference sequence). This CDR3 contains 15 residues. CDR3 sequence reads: CASSYSISGSNEQFF. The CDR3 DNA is TGTGCCAGCAGTTACTCGATTAGCGGGAGTAATGAGCAGTTCTTC.

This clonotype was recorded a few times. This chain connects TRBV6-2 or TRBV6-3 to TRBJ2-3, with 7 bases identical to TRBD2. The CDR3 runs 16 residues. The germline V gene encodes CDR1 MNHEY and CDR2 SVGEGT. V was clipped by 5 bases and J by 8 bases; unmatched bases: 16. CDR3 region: CASSRPGLERRGTQYF. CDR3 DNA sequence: TGTGCCAGCAGTCGCCCCGGACTAGAACGTCGCGGTACGCAGTATTTT.

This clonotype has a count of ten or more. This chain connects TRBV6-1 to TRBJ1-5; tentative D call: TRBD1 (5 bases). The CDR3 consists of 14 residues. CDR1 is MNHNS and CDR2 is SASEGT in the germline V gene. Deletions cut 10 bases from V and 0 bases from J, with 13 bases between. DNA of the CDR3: TGTGCCACATCAGGGACTGTTAGCAATCAGCCCCAGCATTTT. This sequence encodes CATSGTVSNQPQHF.

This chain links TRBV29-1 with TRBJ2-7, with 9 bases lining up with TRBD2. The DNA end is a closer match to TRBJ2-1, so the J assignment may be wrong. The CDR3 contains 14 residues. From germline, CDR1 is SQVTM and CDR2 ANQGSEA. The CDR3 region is CSVSYSGSSYEQFF. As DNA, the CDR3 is TGCAGCGTATCTTATAGCGGGAGTTCCTACGAGCAGTTCTTC.

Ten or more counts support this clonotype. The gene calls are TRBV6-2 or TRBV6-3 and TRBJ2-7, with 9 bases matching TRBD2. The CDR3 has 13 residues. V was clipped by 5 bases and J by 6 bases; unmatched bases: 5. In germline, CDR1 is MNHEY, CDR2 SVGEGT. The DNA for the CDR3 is TGTGCCAGCAGTCGTAGCGGGAGTGGCGAGCAGTACTTC. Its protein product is CASSRSGSGEQYF.

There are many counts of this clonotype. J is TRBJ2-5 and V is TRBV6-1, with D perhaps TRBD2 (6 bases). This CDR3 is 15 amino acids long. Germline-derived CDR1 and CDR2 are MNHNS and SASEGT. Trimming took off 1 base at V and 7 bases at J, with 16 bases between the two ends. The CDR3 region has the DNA TGTGCCAGCAGTGAAGTGGTCGGACTATTGGGGACCCAGTACTTC. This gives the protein CASSEVVGLLGTQYF.

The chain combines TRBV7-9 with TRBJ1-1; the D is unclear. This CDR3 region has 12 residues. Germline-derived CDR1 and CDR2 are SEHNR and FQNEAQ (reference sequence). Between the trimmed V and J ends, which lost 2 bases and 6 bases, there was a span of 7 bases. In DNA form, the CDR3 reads TGTGCCAGCAGCTTACGAAGGGCTGAAGCTTTCTTT. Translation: CASSLRRAEAFF.

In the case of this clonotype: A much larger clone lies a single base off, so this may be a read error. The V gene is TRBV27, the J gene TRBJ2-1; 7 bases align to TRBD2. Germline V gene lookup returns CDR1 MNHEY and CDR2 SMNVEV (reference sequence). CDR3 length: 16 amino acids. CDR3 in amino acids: CANSPFGLGAYNEQFF. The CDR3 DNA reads TGTGCCAACAGTCCCTTCGGACTAGGGGCCTACAATGAGCAGTTCTTC.

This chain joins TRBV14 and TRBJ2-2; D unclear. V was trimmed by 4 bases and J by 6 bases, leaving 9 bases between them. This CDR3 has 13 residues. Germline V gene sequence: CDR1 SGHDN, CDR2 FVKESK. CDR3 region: CASSPPWSGELFF. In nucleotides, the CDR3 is TGTGCCAGCAGCCCCCCATGGTCCGGGGAGCTGTTTTTT.

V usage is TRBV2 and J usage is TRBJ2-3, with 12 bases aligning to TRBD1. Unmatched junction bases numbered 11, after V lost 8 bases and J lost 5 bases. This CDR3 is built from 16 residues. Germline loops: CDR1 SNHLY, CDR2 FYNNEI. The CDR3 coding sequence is TGTGCCAGCTCAATGGAGGGACAGGGGGCTGGAGATACGCAGTATTTT. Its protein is CASSMEGQGAGDTQYF.

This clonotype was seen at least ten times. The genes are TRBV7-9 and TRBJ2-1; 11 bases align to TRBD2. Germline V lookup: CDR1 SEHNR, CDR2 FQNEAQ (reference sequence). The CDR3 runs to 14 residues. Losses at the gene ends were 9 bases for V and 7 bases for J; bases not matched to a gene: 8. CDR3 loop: CASGVASGRNEQFF. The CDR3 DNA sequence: TGTGCCAGTGGAGTGGCTAGCGGGAGGAATGAGCAGTTCTTC.

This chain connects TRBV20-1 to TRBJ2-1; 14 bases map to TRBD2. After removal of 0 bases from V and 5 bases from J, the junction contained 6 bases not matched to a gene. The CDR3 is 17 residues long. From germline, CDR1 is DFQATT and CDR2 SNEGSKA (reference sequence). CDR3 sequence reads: CSARDTGTSGSNNEQFF. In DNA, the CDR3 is TGCAGTGCTAGAGACACCGGGACTAGCGGGAGTAACAATGAGCAGTTCTTC.

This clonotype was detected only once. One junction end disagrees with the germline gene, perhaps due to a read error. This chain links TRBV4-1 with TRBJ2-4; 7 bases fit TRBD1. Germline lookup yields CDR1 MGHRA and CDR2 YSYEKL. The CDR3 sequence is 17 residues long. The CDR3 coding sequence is TGTGCCAGCAGCCCCAGACAGGGACCTAGTGCCAAAAACATTCAGTACTTC. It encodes CASSPRQGPSAKNIQYF.

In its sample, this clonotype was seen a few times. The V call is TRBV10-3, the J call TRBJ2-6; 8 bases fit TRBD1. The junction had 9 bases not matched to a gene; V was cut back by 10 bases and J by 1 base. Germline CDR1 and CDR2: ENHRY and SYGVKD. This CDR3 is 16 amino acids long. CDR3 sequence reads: CANSGQGGSGANVLTF. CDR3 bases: TGTGCCAACTCAGGACAGGGAGGATCTGGGGCCAACGTCCTGACTTTC.

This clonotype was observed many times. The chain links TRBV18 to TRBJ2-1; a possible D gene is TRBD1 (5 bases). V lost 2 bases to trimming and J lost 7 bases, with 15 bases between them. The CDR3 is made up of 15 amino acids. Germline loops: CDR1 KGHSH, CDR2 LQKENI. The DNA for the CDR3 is TGTGCCAGCTCACCAAGGCAGGGCAGTTCTAATGAGCAGTTCTTC. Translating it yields CASSPRQGSSNEQFF.

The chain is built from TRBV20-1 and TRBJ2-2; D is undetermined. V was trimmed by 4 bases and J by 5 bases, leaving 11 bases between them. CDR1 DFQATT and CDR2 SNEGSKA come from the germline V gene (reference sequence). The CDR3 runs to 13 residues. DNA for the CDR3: TGCAGTGCTATTGACCCCATAACCGGGGAGCTGTTTTTT. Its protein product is CSAIDPITGELFF.

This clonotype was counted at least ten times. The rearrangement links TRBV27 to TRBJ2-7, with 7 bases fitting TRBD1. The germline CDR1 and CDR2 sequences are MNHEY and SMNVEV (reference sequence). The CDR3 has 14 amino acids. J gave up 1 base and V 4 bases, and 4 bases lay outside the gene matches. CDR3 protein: CASSYRGPSYEQYF. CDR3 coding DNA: TGTGCCAGCAGTTATAGGGGGCCTTCCTACGAGCAGTACTTC.

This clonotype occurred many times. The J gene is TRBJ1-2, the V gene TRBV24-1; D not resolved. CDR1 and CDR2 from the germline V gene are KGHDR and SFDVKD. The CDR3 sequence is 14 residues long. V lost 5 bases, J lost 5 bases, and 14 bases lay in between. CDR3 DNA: TGTGCCACCAGTGGACGGGGAGCCCAATATGGCTACACCTTC. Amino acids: CATSGRGAQYGYTF.

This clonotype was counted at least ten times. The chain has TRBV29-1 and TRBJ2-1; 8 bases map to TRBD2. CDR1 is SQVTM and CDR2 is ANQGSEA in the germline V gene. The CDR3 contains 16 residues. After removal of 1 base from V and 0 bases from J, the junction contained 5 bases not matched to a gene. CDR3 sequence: CSVEGERGSSYNEQFF. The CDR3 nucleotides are TGCAGCGTTGAAGGAGAGCGGGGGAGCTCCTACAATGAGCAGTTCTTC.

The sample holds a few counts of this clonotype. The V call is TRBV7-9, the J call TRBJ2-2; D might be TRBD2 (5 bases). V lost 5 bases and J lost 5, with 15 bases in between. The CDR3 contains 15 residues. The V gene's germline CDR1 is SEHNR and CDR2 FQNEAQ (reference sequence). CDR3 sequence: CASSLGILITGELFF. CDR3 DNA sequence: TGTGCCAGCAGCCTCGGGATTTTGATAACCGGGGAGCTGTTTTTT.

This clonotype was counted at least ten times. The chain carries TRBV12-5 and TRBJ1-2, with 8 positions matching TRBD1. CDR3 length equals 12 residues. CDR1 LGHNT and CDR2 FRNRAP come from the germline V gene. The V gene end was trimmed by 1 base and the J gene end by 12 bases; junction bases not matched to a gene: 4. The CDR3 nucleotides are TGTGCTAGTGGTTTGGGGACAGGGTGGCACACCTTC. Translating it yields CASGLGTGWHTF. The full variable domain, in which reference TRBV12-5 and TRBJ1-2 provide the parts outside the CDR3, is DARVTQTPRHKVTEMGQEVTMRCQPILGHNTVFWYRQTMMQGLELLAYFRNRAPLDDSGMPKDRFSAEMPDATLATLKIQPSEPRDSAVYFCASGLGTGWHTFGSGTRLTVV.

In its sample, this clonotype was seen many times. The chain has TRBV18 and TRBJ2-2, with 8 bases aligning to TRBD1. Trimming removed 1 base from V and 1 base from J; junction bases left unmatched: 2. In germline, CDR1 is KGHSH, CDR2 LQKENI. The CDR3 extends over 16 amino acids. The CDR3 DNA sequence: TGTGCCAGCTCACCACGGGGGACAGGGAACACCGGGGAGCTGTTTTTT. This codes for CASSPRGTGNTGELFF. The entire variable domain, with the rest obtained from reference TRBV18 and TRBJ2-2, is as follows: NAGVMQNPRHLVRRRGQEARLRCSPMKGHSHVYWYRQLPEEGLKFMVYLQKENIIDESGMPKERFSAEFPKEGPSILRIQQVVRGDSAAYFCASSPRGTGNTGELFFGEGSRLTVL.

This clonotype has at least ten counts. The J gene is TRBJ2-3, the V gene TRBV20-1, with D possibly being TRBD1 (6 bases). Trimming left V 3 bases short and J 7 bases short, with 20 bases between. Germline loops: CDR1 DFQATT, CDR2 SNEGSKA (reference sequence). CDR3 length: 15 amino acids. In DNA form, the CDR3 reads TGCAGTGCTAGCCTGGATCGGATGGGGGCAAATACGCAGTATTTT. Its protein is CSASLDRMGANTQYF.

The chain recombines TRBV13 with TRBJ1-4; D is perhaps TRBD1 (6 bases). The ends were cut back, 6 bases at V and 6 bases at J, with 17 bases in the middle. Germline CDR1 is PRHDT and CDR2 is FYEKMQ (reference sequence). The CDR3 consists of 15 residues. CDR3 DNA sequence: TGTGCCAGCAGTTTCCACCTGCGGACAGATGAAAAACTGTTTTTT. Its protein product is CASSFHLRTDEKLFF. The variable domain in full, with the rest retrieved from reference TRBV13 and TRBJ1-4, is AAGVIQSPRHLIKEKRETATLKCYPIPRHDTVYWYQQGPGQDPQFLISFYEKMQSDKGSIPDRFSAQQFSDYHSELNMSSLELGDSALYFCASSFHLRTDEKLFFGSGTQLSVL.

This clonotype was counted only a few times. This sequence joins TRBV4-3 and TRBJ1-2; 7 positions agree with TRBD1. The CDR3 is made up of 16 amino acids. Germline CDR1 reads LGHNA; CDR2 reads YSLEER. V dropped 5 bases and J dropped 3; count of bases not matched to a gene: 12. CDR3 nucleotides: TGCGCCAGCAGCGCCCGACAGGGATTGGGGGACTATGGCTACACCTTC. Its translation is CASSARQGLGDYGYTF.

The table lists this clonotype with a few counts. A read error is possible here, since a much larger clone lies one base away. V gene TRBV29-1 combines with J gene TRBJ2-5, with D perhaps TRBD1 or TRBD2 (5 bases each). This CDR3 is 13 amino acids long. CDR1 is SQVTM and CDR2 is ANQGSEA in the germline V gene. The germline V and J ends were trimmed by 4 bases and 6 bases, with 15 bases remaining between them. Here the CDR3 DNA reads TGCAGCGTTGGGGGGTCGGATCGGAAGACCCAGTACTTC. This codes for CSVGGSDRKTQYF.

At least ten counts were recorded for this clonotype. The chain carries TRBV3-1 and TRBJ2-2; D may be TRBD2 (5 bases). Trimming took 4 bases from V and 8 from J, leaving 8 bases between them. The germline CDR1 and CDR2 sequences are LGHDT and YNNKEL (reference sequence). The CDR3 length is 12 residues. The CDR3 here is CASSREGGELFF. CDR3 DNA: TGTGCCAGCAGCCGTGAGGGAGGGGAGCTGTTTTTT.

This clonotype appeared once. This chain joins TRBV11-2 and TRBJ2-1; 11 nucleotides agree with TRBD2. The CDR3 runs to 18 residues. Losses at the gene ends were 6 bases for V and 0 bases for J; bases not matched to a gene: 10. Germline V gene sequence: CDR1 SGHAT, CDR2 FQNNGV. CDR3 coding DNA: TGTGCCAGCAGACCGACTAGCGGGGTAATCCTCTCCTACAATGAGCAGTTCTTC. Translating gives CASRPTSGVILSYNEQFF. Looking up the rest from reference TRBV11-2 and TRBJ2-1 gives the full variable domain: EAGVAQSPRYKIIEKRQSVAFWCNPISGHATLYWYQQILGQGPKLLIQFQNNGVVDDSQLPKDRFSAERLKGVDSTLKIQPAKLEDSAVYLCASRPTSGVILSYNEQFFGPGTRLTVL.

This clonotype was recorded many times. The CDR3 bases are TGTGCCAGCAGCCGGTCGGGAACAGGTTTAAACTATGGCTACACCTTC. It yields the protein CASSRSGTGLNYGYTF. The rearrangement uses TRBV7-9 and TRBJ1-2; TRBD1 might be the D (5 bases). Trimming took 5 bases from V and 2 from J, leaving 18 bases between them. The length of the CDR3 is 16 residues. CDR1 SEHNR and CDR2 FQNEAQ come from the germline V gene (reference sequence).

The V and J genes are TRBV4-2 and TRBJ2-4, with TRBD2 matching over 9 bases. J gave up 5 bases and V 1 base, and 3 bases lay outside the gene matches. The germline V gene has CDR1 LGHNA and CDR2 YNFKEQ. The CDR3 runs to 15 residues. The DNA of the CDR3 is TGTGCCAGCAGCCAAGGGTTAGCGGGAGAAAACATTCAGTACTTC. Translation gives CASSQGLAGENIQYF.